These 10 T cell receptor beta chains originate from one sample sequenced in a study of T cell clonotyping in hematopoietic cell transplantation (dated by TCRdb to about 2021). Receptor libraries were prepared by the immunoSEQ multiplex PCR assay. Not all clones reach the TCRdb copy of this immuneACCESS table, which keeps in-frame sequences only. Checked studies attribute under half of the gap to unresolved V genes and leave the rest unexplained. The sample table holds roughly 40,000 clones, of which less than 95% were seen once. The ten most abundant clones make up roughly 0.85% of the sample. Source material: peripheral blood mononuclear cells. These receptor sequences come from a woman aged 45-59 years in good health. Some clones in this sample may be carry-over from other donors' samples.

Here the CDR3 reads CASGIVLRGQGYTF. The CDR3 DNA reads TGTGCCAGTGGGATAGTTTTGCGGGGGCAAGGCTACACCTTC. The rearrangement uses TRBV6-5 and TRBJ1-2; D is perhaps TRBD1 (6 bases). There are 14 residues in the CDR3. Per the germline V gene, CDR1 is MNHEY and CDR2 is SVGAGI. Trimming took off 9 bases at V and 8 bases at J, with 22 bases between the two ends.

Only one count was recorded for this clone. This chain connects TRBV7-9 to TRBJ1-1; D uncertain. The ends were cut back, 1 base at V and 0 bases at J, with 6 bases in the middle. Germline V CDR1 and CDR2: SEHNR, FQNEAQ (reference sequence). The CDR3 spans 14 residues. CDR3 coding DNA: TGTGCCAGCAGCTTAGTAGCCGTGAACACTGAAGCTTTCTTT. It specifies CASSLVAVNTEAFF.

The V gene is TRBV7-2, the J gene TRBJ2-3, with 7 bases that match TRBD1. CDR1 is SGHTA and CDR2 is FQGNSA in the germline V gene. The V gene end was trimmed by 5 bases and the J gene end by 2 bases; junction bases not matched to a gene: 7. The CDR3 length is 15 residues. Here the CDR3 reads CASSRRDSNTDTQYF. Written as DNA, the CDR3 is TGTGCCAGCAGCAGACGGGACAGTAACACAGATACGCAGTATTTT.

The J gene is TRBJ2-1, the V gene TRBV27, with 10 bases lining up with TRBD2. Germline loops: CDR1 MNHEY, CDR2 SMNVEV (reference sequence). V lost 2 bases to trimming and J lost 9 bases; unmatched junction nucleotides: 7. This CDR3 spans 15 amino acids. In nucleotides, the CDR3 is TGTGCCAGCAGTTTAGTAAGCGGGGGGGCCATTGAGCAGTTCTTC. Its translation: CASSLVSGGAIEQFF.

The V gene is TRBV5-1, the J gene TRBJ1-2; D possibly corresponds to TRBD1 (5 bases). The CDR3 is 13 amino acids. The V gene lost 4 bases and the J gene lost 1 base, with 8 bases spanning the gap. Looked up from germline, CDR1 is SGHRS and CDR2 is YFSETQ. The CDR3 DNA sequence: TGCGCCAGCAGCCCGACAGATAACTATGGCTACACCTTC. It encodes CASSPTDNYGYTF.

This chain links TRBV30 with TRBJ1-4, with unresolved D. Trimming removed 2 bases from V and 4 bases from J, with 11 bases in between. This CDR3 is built from 14 residues. Looked up from germline, CDR1 is GTSNPN and CDR2 is SVGIG (reference sequence). The CDR3 spells CAWSLIGLNEKLFF. CDR3 sequence (DNA): TGTGCCTGGAGTTTAATAGGCCTTAATGAAAAACTGTTTTTT.

A single count supports this clone. The chain couples TRBV5-1 to TRBJ1-1; 9 nucleotides agree with TRBD1. The V gene end was trimmed by 4 bases and the J gene end by 5 bases; junction bases not matched to a gene: 6. CDR1 SGHRS and CDR2 YFSETQ come from the germline V gene. CDR3 size: 14 residues. CDR3: CASSETGGRTEAFF. The CDR3 DNA reads TGCGCCAGCAGCGAGACAGGGGGTCGGACTGAAGCTTTCTTT. Using reference TRBV5-1 and TRBJ1-1 for the parts outside the CDR3, the full variable domain is KAGVTQTPRYLIKTRGQQVTLSCSPISGHRSVSWYQQTPGQGLQFLFEYFSETQRNKGNFPGRFSGRQFSNSRSEMNVSTLELGDSALYLCASSETGGRTEAFFGQGTRLTVV.

J is TRBJ1-5 and V is TRBV7-2; unclear D gene. The length of the CDR3 is 15 residues. The ends were cut back, 1 base at V and 0 bases at J, with 7 bases in the middle. The germline CDR1 and CDR2 sequences are SGHTA and FQGNSA. The CDR3 DNA reads TGTGCCAGCAGCTTAGAGGTAAATAGCAATCAGCCCCAGCATTTT. Its protein product is CASSLEVNSNQPQHF.

CDR3 bases: TGTGCCAGTAGCGCCCGGGACAGGGGATCACCCCTCCACTTT. Amino acid sequence: CASSARDRGSPLHF. The rearrangement joins TRBV19 to TRBJ1-6, with 10 bases lining up with TRBD1. The CDR3 is 14 residues long. Germline loops: CDR1 LNHDA, CDR2 SQIVND (reference sequence). With V trimmed by 6 bases and J by 10 bases, 6 bases remained unmatched.

The chain couples TRBV27 to TRBJ1-2; 11 positions agree with TRBD1. Germline trimming cut 3 bases from V and 7 bases from J; bases unmatched to any gene: 10. The CDR3 sequence is 16 residues long. Germline CDR1 MNHEY, CDR2 SMNVEV (reference sequence). This CDR3 is CASSLDRGQSGSGYTF. The CDR3 nucleotides are TGTGCCAGCAGTTTGGACAGGGGGCAGTCGGGAAGTGGCTACACCTTC.